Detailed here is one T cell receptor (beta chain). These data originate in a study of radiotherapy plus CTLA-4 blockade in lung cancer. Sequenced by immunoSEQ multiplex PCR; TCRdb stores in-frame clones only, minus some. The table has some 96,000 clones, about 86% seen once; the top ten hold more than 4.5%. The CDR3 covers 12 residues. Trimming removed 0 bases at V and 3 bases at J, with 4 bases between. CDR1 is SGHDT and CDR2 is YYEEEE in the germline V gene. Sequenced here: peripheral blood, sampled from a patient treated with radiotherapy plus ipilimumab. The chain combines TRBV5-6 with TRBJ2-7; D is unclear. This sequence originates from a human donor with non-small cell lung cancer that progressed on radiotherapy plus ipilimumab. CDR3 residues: CASSLADYEQYF. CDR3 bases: TGTGCCAGCAGCTTGGCGGACTACGAGCAGTACTTC.